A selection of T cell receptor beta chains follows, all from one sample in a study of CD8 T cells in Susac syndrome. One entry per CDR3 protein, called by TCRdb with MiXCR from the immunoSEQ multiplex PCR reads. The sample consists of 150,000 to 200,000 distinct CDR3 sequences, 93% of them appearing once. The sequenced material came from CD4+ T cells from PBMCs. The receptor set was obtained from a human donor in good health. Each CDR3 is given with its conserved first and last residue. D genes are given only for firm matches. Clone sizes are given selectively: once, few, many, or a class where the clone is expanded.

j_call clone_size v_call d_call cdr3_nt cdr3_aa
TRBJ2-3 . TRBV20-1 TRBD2 TGCAGTGCGGAATTAGCGGGGGGGCGAATAAGCACAGATACGCAGTATTTT CSAELAGGRISTDTQYF
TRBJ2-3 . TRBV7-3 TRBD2 TGTGCCAGCAGCTCCTCCTTAGCGGGAAGCACAGATACGCAGTATTTT CASSSSLAGSTDTQYF
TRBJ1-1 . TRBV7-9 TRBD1 TGTGCCAGCAATGTGGGACAGGCTAGCACTGAAGCTTTCTTT CASNVGQASTEAFF
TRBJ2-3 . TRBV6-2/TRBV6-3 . TGTGCCAGCAGTTACGGGGTTACTAGCACAGATACGCAGTATTTT CASSYGVTSTDTQYF
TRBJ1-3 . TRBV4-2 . TGTGCCAGCAGCCAAGGAGGCAGTGTAGCTGGAAACACCATATATTTT CASSQGGSVAGNTIYF
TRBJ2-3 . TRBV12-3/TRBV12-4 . TGTGCCAGCAGGTGGACAAGCACAGATACGCAGTATTTT CASRWTSTDTQYF
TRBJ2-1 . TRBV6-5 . TGTGCCAGCAGTAACCCTTACGGGATTCAAATCTACAATGAGCAGTTCTTC CASSNPYGIQIYNEQFF
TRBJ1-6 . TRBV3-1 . TGTGCCAGCAGCCAAGAGGCGTCACCCCTCCACTTT CASSQEASPLHF
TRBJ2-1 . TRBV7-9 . TGTGCCAGCAGCCCCGCCCCGGGAGAGCAGTTCTTC CASSPAPGEQFF
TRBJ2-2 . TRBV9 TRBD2 TGTGCCAGCAGCACCGGGACTAGCAACACCGGGGAGCTGTTTTTT CASSTGTSNTGELFF
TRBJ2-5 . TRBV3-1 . TGTGCCAGCAGCCATTGGGGGCGCTTAGAGACCCAGTACTTC CASSHWGRLETQYF
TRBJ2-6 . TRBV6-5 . TGTGCCAGCAGTTACTCCCACACCCTCCCCGGGGCCAACGTCCTGACTTTC CASSYSHTLPGANVLTF
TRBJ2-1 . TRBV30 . TGTGCCTGGACAGGGCCGGGGTACAATGAGCAGTTCTTC CAWTGPGYNEQFF
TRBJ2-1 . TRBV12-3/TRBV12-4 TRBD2 TGTGCCAGCAGTACCTGGGGCGGGGGGGCGTCCCGCGACAATGAGCAGTTCTTC CASSTWGGGASRDNEQFF
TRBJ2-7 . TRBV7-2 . TGTGCCAGCAGCTTATTCGCAGGGAACTCCTACGAGCAGTACTTC CASSLFAGNSYEQYF
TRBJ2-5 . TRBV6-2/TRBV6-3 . TGTGCCAGCAGTTATGGGGGATCTGGAGAGACCCAGTACTTC CASSYGGSGETQYF
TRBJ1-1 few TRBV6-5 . TGTGCCAGCAGTTATTCAAGGAACACTGAAGCTTTCTTT CASSYSRNTEAFF
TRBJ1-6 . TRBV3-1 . TGTGCCAGCAGCCAAGAATCGACAGGCCATAATTCACCCCTCCACTTT CASSQESTGHNSPLHF
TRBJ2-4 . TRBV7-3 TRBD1 TGTGCCAGCAGCGAAGGGGGCAGGGGCAAAAACATTCAGTACTTC CASSEGGRGKNIQYF
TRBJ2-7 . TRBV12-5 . TGTGCTAGTGGGCTGAGTTCTGGCCACGAGCAGTACTTC CASGLSSGHEQYF
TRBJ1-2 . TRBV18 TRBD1 TGTGCCAGCTCACGTGGACAGGGCTATGGCTACACCTTC CASSRGQGYGYTF
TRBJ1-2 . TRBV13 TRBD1 TGTGCCAGCAGTCGGGACAGGAGATCCCGTAGTGATGGCTACACCTTC CASSRDRRSRSDGYTF
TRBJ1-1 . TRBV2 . TGTGCCAGCTCTGGCAGGGGGAACACTGAAGCTTTCTTT CASSGRGNTEAFF
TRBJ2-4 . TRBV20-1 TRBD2 TGCAGTGCGCGACGGGGGGGCCTTGCTGCCAAAAACATTCAGTACTTC CSARRGGLAAKNIQYF
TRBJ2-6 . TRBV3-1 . TGTGCCAGCGACTTCTCTGGGGCCAACGTCCTGACTTTC CASDFSGANVLTF
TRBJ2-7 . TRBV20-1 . TGCAGTGCTAGCGGCAGGGGAGGCTCCTACGAGCAGTACTTC CSASGRGGSYEQYF
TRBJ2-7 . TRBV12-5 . TGTGCTAGTGGTTTGGTGGTTATGCGGGACAGTAACTACGAGCAGTACTTC CASGLVVMRDSNYEQYF
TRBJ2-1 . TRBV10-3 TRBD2 TGTGCCATCAGTGAGCCGGCTAGCGGGGGGGGGAATGAGCAGTTCTTC CAISEPASGGGNEQFF
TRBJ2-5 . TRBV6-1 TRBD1 TGTGCCAGCAGTGCCGGGACAGGGATTCGAGAGACCCAGTACTTC CASSAGTGIRETQYF
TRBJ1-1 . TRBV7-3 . TGTGCCAGCAGCCCCAGCCTACAGGGGAACACTGAAGCTTTCTTT CASSPSLQGNTEAFF
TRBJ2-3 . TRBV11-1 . TGTGCCAGCAGCGAAGCGGCAGCTCCCTTTTTGGTTTCTAGCACAGATACGCAGTATTTT CASSEAAAPFLVSSTDTQYF
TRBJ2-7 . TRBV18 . TGTGCCAGCTCACCAGCTAGCGTATCCTACGAGCAGTACTTC CASSPASVSYEQYF
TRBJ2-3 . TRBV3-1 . TGTGCCAGCAGCCAAGTTAGGGGTACGCAGTATTTT CASSQVRGTQYF
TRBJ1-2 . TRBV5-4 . TGTGCCAGCAGCTTGGCCCTAGGCGGAGAGGCAGGAGGTGGCTACACCTTC CASSLALGGEAGGGYTF
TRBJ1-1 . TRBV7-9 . TGTGCCAGCAGCCTGGGGATTGAAGCTTTCTTT CASSLGIEAFF
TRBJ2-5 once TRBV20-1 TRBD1 TGCAGTGCTACCGACAGGGGCGAAGAGACCCAGTACTTC CSATDRGEETQYF
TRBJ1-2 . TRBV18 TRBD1 TGTGCCAGCTCACCGGGCGGACAGGTCCATGGCTACACCTTC CASSPGGQVHGYTF
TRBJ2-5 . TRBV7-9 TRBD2 TGTGCCAGCAGCACATACCTGTCGGGGGGAGAGACCCAGTACTTC CASSTYLSGGETQYF
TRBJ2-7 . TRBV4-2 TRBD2 TGTGCCAGCAGCCAAGAAAGCGGGGCTACTTTCTACGAGCAGTACTTC CASSQESGATFYEQYF
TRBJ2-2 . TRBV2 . TGTGCCAGCAGTGAACTAACCGGGGAGCTGTTTTTT CASSELTGELFF
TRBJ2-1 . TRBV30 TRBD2 TGTGCCTGGAGTTCACCTAGCGGGGGTAGGTCCTACAATGAGCAGTTCTTC CAWSSPSGGRSYNEQFF
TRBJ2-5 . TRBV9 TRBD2 TGTGCCAGCAGCGTAGGTTCCAGCGGGGGCTCCCTGGGGGAGACCCAGTACTTC CASSVGSSGGSLGETQYF
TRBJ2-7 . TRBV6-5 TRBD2 TGTGCCAGCAGTTACTCTGCGGGGGGCTCCTACGAGCAGTACTTC CASSYSAGGSYEQYF
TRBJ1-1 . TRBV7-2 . TGTGCCAGCAGCTTATCGGTCAACACTGAAGCTTTCTTT CASSLSVNTEAFF
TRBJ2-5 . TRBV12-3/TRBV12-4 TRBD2 TGTGCCAGCAGGGAAAGCGGGGGCAGGGGGACCCAGTACTTC CASRESGGRGTQYF
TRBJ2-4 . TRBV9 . TGTGCCAGCAGCGTAGATGGGACAGCCAAAAACATTCAGTACTTC CASSVDGTAKNIQYF
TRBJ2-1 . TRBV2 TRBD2 TGTGCCAGCAAAACTAGCGGGGACTTTAGGAATGAGCAGTTCTTC CASKTSGDFRNEQFF
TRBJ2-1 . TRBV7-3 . TGTGCCAGCAGCCCAGGGGGGCATGAGCAGTTCTTC CASSPGGHEQFF
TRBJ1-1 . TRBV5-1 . TGCGCCAGCAGCTCGCACGGGCCGTGGGGGTACACTGAAGCTTTCTTT CASSSHGPWGYTEAFF
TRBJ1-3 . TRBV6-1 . TGTGCCAGCAGTGAATATACAGGAATTTACTCTGGAAACACCATATATTTT CASSEYTGIYSGNTIYF
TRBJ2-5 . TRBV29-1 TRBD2 TGCAGCGTTGAAGGCGGGGGGGCAGGAGAGACCCAGTACTTC CSVEGGGAGETQYF